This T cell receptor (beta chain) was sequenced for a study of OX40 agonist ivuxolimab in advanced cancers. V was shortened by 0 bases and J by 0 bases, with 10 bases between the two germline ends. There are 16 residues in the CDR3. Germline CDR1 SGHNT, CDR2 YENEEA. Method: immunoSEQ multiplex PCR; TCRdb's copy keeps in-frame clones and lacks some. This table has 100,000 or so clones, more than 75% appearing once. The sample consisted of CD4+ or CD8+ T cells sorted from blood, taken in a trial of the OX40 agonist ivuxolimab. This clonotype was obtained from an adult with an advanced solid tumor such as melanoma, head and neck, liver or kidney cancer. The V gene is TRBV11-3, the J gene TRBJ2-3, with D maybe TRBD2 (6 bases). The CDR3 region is CASSLEGRPSTDTQYF. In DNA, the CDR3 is TGTGCCAGCAGCTTAGAAGGGAGGCCCAGCACAGATACGCAGTATTTT.